One and the same sample provided the 17 T cell receptor beta chains below, sequenced in a study of OX40 agonist ivuxolimab in advanced cancers. Only in-frame clones appear in the TCRdb table, and some are missing; sequencing was by immunoSEQ multiplex PCR. The table shows 50,000 to 75,000 clones, with 86% occurring only once. Source: CD4+ or CD8+ T cells sorted from blood, taken in a trial of the OX40 agonist ivuxolimab. These receptors were collected from an adult with an advanced solid tumor such as melanoma, head and neck, liver or kidney cancer.

The rearrangement joins TRBV7-2 to TRBJ1-1; the match to TRBD1 covers 7 bases. The CDR3 is 15 residues long. Germline V CDR1 and CDR2: SGHTA, FQGNSA. V shed 5 bases, J shed 4 bases, and the junction held 10 bases outside the gene matches. The CDR3 DNA is TGTGCCAGCAGCCCCCGACAGGGTAGGAGCACTGAAGCTTTCTTT. This translates into CASSPRQGRSTEAFF. Combining the CDR3 with reference TRBV7-2 and TRBJ1-1 gives the whole variable domain GAGVSQSPSNKVTEKGKDVELRCDPISGHTALYWYRQSLGQGLEFLIYFQGNSAPDKSGLPSDRFSAERTGGSVSTLTIQRTQQEDSAVYLCASSPRQGRSTEAFFGQGTRLTVV.

The chain couples TRBV19 to TRBJ2-7; D gene unclear. Deletions cut 1 base from V and 3 bases from J, with 7 bases between. The CDR3 totals 13 residues. Germline loops: CDR1 LNHDA, CDR2 SQIVND (reference sequence). The CDR3 sequence: CASSIVGSYEQYF. The CDR3 DNA reads TGTGCCAGTAGTATAGTTGGCAGCTACGAGCAGTACTTC.

The chain couples TRBV6-1 to TRBJ2-1, with 7 bases identical to TRBD2. The J segment lost 5 bases and the V segment lost 4 bases, leaving 8 bases of the junction unmatched. Germline V lookup: CDR1 MNHNS, CDR2 SASEGT. The CDR3 length is 15 residues. CDR3 sequence: CASSGGGVPNNEQFF. DNA of the CDR3: TGTGCCAGCAGTGGGGGGGGAGTACCCAACAATGAGCAGTTCTTC.

This clone turned up a few times. The CDR3 protein is CASSLIQGATNEKLFF. The CDR3 nucleotides are TGTGCCAGCTCACTCATCCAGGGGGCAACTAATGAAAAACTGTTTTTT. The chain recombines TRBV18 with TRBJ1-4; 7 bases agree with TRBD1. V shed 4 bases and J 0 bases; nucleotides not matched to a gene: 5. Germline loops: CDR1 KGHSH, CDR2 LQKENI. This CDR3 comprises 16 residues.

The chain employs TRBV18 and TRBJ1-1, with D possibly being TRBD1 (6 bases). The V gene lost 5 bases and the J gene lost 8 bases, with 15 bases spanning the gap. CDR3 length: 13 residues. Looked up from germline, CDR1 is KGHSH and CDR2 is LQKENI. The CDR3 region is CASSASSGTEAFF. CDR3 in DNA: TGTGCCAGCTCAGCTTCCTCTGGGACAGAAGCTTTCTTT.

The chain employs TRBV5-8 and TRBJ1-2, with unresolved D. This CDR3 comprises 12 residues. The V end lost 1 base, the J end lost 6 bases, and 7 bases lay between the germline ends. Germline CDR1 SGHTS, CDR2 YDEGEE. CDR3 in amino acids: CASSLYGDGYTF. CDR3 DNA sequence: TGTGCCAGCAGCTTGTATGGGGATGGCTACACCTTC.

This clone was seen only once. The chain couples TRBV5-6 to TRBJ1-6; D remains unclear. Germline CDR1 reads SGHDT; CDR2 reads YYEEEE. The CDR3 is 14 residues long. Trimming took 0 bases from V and 6 from J, leaving 7 bases between them. This chain's CDR3 is CASSLAGSNSPLHF. The CDR3 DNA reads TGTGCCAGCAGCTTGGCCGGGTCTAATTCACCCCTCCACTTT.

The rearrangement links TRBV18 to TRBJ1-6, with D unclear. This CDR3 comprises 14 residues. Germline V gives CDR1 KGHSH, CDR2 LQKENI. V was clipped by 4 bases and J by 13 bases, with 17 bases between them. CDR3 region: CASSRTLTGEPLHF. For the CDR3, the DNA is TGTGCCAGCTCACGAACCTTAACGGGTGAGCCCCTCCACTTT.

With regard to this clone: One end of the junction varies from germline; a read error may be responsible. The chain joins TRBV7-7 to TRBJ2-7; D perhaps matches TRBD2 (7 bases). The germline V gene encodes CDR1 SSHAT and CDR2 FNYEAQ (reference sequence). This CDR3 is built from 13 residues. Here the CDR3 DNA reads TGTGCTAGCAGCTTAGGGGGGGGCTACGAGCGGTACTTC. Residues: CASSLGGGYERYF.

The V gene is TRBV14, the J gene TRBJ1-2; D is unclear. V was cut by 4 bases and J by 8 bases, with 11 bases left in between. Germline-derived CDR1 and CDR2 are SGHDN and FVKESK. This CDR3 region has 12 residues. The CDR3 loop reads CASSPGLWGYTF. The CDR3 region has the DNA TGTGCCAGCAGCCCCGGCCTTTGGGGCTACACCTTC.

Notes on this clone: A junction end diverges from the germline sequence, so it may reflect a read error. The CDR3 DNA reads TGCGCCAGCAGTTTGGCAGGGTCTTCCAACACCGGGGAGCTGTTTTTT. Protein: CASSLAGSSNTGELFF. The rearrangement joins TRBV5-1 to TRBJ2-2; D possibly corresponds to TRBD1 (5 bases). This CDR3 has 16 residues. Germline V gene data show CDR1 as SGHRS and CDR2 as YFSETQ.

This clone was picked up one time. The chain recombines TRBV6-6 with TRBJ2-4; TRBD2 is a possible D gene (7 bases). Germline CDR1 and CDR2: MNHNY and SVGAGI (reference sequence). There are 15 residues in the CDR3. V dropped 4 bases and J dropped 6 bases, with 16 bases sitting between them. CDR3 sequence reads: CASSFQGRGGNIQYF. DNA for the CDR3: TGTGCCAGCAGTTTCCAGGGGAGGGGGGGAAACATTCAGTACTTC.

The rearrangement uses TRBV15 and TRBJ1-1, with 7 bases aligning to TRBD1. Germline lookup yields CDR1 LNHNV and CDR2 YYDKDF (reference sequence). Unmatched junction bases numbered 9, after V lost 5 bases and J lost 6 bases. The CDR3 runs 14 residues. The CDR3 loop reads CATSRAGGNAEAFF. As DNA, the CDR3 is TGTGCCACCAGCCGAGCAGGGGGTAATGCTGAAGCTTTCTTT.

This clone was recorded a few times. The genes are TRBV6-1 and TRBJ1-5; the D is unclear. The germline CDR1 and CDR2 sequences are MNHNS and SASEGT. The germline V and J ends were trimmed by 6 bases and 0 bases, with 6 bases remaining between them. The CDR3 is made up of 13 amino acids. CDR3 sequence (DNA): TGTGCCAGCAGCGCTGATAGCAATCAGCCCCAGCATTTT. This encodes CASSADSNQPQHF.

The chain employs TRBV7-9 and TRBJ1-2; TRBD1 might be the D (5 bases). This CDR3 region has 14 residues. Germline V lookup: CDR1 SEHNR, CDR2 FQNEAQ (reference sequence). V was cut by 5 bases and J by 0 bases, with 10 bases left in between. CDR3 sequence: CASSPGGSNYGYTF. The CDR3 region has the DNA TGTGCCAGCAGCCCGGGGGGGTCTAACTATGGCTACACCTTC.

The chain employs TRBV25-1 and TRBJ1-1, with a tentative D call TRBD1 (6 bases). V lost 5 bases, J lost 0 bases, and 10 bases lay in between. The CDR3 is 14 residues long. Per the germline V gene, CDR1 is MGHDK and CDR2 is SYGVNS. The CDR3 spells CASSRTDMNTEAFF. The CDR3 DNA follows: TGTGCCAGCAGTCGGACAGACATGAACACTGAAGCTTTCTTT.

For the CDR3, the DNA is TGCAGCGTCGAACAGGGGGTTCGAACAGATACGCAGTATTTT. Its protein product is CSVEQGVRTDTQYF. The chain joins TRBV29-1 to TRBJ2-3; 8 nucleotides align to TRBD1. The germline gives CDR1 SQVTM, CDR2 ANQGSEA. J lost 3 bases, V lost 6 bases, and 8 bases had no gene match. The CDR3 length is 14 residues.